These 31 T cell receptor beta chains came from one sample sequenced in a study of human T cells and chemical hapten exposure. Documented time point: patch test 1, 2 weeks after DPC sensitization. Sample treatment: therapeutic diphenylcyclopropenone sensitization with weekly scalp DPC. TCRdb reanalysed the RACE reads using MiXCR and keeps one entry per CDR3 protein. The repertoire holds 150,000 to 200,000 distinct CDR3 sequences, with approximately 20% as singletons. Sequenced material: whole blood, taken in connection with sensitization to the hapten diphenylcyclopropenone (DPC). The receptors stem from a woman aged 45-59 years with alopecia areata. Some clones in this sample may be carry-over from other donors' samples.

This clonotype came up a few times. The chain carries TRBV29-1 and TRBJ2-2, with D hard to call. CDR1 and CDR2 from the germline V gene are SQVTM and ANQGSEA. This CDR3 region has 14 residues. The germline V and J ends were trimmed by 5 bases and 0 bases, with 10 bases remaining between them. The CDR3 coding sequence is TGCAGCGTTCATGTAGGGACGAACACCGGGGAGCTGTTTTTT. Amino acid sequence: CSVHVGTNTGELFF.

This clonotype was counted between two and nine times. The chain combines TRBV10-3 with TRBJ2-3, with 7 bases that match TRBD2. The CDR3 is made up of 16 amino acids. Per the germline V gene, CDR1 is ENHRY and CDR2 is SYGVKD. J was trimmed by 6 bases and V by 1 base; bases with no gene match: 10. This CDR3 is CAISELELADADTQYF. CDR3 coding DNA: TGTGCCATCAGTGAGTTGGAGCTAGCGGATGCGGATACGCAGTATTTT.

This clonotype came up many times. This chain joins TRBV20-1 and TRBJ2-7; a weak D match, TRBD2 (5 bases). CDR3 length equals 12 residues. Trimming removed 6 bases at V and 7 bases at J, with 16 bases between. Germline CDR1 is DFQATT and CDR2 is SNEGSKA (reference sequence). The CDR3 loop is CSAAPGGVEQYF. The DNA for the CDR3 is TGCAGTGCGGCCCCCGGAGGTGTGGAGCAGTACTTC.

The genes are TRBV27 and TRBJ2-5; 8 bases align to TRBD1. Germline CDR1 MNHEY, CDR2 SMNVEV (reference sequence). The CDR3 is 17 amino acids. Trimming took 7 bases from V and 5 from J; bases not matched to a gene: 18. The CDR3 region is CASTAVPRQGLLETQYF. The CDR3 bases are TGTGCCAGCACCGCTGTACCCCGACAGGGGTTGCTGGAGACCCAGTACTTC.

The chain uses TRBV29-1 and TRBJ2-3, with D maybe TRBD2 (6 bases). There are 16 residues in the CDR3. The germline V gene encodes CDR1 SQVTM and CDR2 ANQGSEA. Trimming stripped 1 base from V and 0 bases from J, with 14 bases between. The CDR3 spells CSVEGVAAGSTDTQYF. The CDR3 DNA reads TGCAGCGTTGAAGGAGTAGCGGCCGGTAGCACAGATACGCAGTATTTT.

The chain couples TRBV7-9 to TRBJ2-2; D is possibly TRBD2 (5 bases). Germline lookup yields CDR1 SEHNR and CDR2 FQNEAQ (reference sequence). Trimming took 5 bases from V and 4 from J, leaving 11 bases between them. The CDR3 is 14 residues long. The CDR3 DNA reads TGTGCCAGCAGCCGCGGAGAGGGCACCGGGGAGCTGTTTTTT. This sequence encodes CASSRGEGTGELFF.

CDR3 residues: CSASFLGSSYEQYF. The CDR3 coding sequence is TGCAGTGCTAGCTTCCTGGGCAGCTCCTACGAGCAGTACTTC. This chain joins TRBV20-1 and TRBJ2-7; D is unclear. The CDR3 has 14 amino acids. Germline CDR1 reads DFQATT; CDR2 reads SNEGSKA (reference sequence). With 3 bases removed from V and 0 bases from J, the gap between germline ends came to 12 bases.

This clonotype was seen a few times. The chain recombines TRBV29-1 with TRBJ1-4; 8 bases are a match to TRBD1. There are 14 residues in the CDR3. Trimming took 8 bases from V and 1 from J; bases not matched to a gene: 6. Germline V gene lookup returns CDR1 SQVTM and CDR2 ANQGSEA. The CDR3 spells CSIGQGRTNEKLFF. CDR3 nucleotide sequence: TGCAGCATCGGACAGGGTAGAACTAATGAAAAACTGTTTTTT.

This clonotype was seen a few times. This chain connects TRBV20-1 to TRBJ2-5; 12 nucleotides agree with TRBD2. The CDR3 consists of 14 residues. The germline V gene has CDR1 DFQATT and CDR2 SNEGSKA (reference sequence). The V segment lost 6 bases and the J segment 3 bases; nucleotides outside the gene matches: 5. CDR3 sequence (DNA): TGCAGTGCGAGACTAGCGGGAGTCGAAGAGACCCAGTACTTC. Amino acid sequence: CSARLAGVEETQYF.

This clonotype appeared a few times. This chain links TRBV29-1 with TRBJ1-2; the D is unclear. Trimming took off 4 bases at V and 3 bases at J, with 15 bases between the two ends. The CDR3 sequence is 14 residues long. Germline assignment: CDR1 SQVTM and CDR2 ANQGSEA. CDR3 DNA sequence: TGCAGCGTTGGTGTAGGTGGGGATTACTATGGCTACACCTTC. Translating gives CSVGVGGDYYGYTF.

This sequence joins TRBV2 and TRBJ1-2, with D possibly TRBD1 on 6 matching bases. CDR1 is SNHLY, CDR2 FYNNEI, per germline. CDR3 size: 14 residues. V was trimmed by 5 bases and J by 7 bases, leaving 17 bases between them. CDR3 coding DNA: TGTGCCAGCAGTCAAGGACAGCTTATAGCTGGCTACACCTTC. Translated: CASSQGQLIAGYTF.

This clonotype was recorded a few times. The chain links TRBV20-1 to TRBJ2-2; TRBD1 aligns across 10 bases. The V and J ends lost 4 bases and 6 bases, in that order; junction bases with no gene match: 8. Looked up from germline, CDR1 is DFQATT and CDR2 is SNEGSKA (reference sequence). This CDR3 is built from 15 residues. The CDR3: CSAKDRDRGPGELFF. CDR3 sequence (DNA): TGCAGTGCTAAAGACCGGGACAGGGGTCCCGGGGAGCTGTTTTTT.

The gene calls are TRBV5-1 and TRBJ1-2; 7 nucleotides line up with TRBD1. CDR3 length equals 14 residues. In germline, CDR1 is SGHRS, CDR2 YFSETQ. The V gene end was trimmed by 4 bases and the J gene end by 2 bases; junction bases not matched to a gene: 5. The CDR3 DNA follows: TGCGCCAGCAGCCCCGGGACAGTCAACTATGGCTACACCTTC. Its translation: CASSPGTVNYGYTF.

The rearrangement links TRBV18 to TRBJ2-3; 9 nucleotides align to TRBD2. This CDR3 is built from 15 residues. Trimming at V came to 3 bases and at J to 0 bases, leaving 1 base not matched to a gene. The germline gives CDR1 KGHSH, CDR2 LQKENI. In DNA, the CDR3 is TGTGCCAGCTCACCTAGCGGGAGCAGCACAGATACGCAGTATTTT. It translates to CASSPSGSSTDTQYF.

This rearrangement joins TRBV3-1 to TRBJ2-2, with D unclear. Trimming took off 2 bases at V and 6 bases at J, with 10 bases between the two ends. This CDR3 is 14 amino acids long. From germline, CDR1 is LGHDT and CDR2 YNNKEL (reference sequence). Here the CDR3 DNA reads TGTGCCAGCAGCCAAAGTTCCGTTCCCGGGGAGCTGTTTTTT. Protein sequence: CASSQSSVPGELFF.

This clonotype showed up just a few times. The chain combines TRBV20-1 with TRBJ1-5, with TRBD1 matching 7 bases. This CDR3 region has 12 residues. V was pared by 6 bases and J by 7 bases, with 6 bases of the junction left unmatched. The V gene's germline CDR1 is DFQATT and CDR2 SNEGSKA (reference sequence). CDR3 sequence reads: CSATDRDQPQHF. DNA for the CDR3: TGCAGTGCCACTGACAGGGACCAGCCCCAGCATTTT.

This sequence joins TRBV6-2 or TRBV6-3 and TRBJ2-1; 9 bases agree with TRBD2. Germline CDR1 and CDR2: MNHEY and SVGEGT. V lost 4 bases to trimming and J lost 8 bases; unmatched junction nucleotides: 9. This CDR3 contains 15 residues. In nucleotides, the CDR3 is TGTGCCAGCAGTTCCGGGACTAGCTTCAACCATGAGCAGTTCTTC. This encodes CASSSGTSFNHEQFF.

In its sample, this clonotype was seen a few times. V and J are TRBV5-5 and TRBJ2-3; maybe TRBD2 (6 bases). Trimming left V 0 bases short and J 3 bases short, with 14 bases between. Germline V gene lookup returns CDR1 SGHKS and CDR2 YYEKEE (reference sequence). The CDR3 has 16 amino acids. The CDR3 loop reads CASSLGGPGGTDTQYF. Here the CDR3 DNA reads TGTGCCAGCAGCTTGGGGGGTCCCGGGGGTACAGATACGCAGTATTTT.

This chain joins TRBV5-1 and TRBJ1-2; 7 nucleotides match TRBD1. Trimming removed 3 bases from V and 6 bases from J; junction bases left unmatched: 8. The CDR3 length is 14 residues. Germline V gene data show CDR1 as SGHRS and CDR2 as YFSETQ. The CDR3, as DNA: TGCGCCAGCAGCTCTGACAGGGTATGGGATGGCTACACCTTC. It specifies CASSSDRVWDGYTF.

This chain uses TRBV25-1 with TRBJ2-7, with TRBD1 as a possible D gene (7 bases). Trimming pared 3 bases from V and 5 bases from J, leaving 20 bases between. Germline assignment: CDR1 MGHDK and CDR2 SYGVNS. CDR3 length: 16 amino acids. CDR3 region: CASSDSSRQGGHEQYF. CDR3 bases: TGTGCCAGCAGTGACAGTAGTCGGCAGGGGGGCCACGAGCAGTACTTC.

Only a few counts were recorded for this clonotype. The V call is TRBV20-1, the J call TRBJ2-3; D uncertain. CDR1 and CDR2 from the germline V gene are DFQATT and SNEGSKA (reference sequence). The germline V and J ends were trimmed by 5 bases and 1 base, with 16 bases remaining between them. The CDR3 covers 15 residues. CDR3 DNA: TGCAGTGCTGGGAACGGAGCCTGGGGCACAGATACGCAGTATTTT. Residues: CSAGNGAWGTDTQYF.

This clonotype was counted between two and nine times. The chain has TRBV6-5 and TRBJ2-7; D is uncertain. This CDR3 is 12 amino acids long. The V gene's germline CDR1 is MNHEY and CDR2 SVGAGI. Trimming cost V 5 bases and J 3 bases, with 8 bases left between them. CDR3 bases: TGTGCCAGCAGTCCCGGATTCTACGAGCAGTACTTC. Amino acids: CASSPGFYEQYF.

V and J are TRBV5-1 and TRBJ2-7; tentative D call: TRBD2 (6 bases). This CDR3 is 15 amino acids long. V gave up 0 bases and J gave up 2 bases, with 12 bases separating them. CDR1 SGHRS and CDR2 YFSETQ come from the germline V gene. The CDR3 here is CASSLDLGLAYEQYF. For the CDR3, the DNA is TGCGCCAGCAGCTTGGATCTGGGACTGGCCTACGAGCAGTACTTC.

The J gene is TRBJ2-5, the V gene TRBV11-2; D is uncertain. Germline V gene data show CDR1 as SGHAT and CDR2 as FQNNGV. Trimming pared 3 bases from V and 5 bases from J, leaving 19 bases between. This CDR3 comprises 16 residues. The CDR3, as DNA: TGTGCCAGCAGCTTCGGGCCTATAGTGGTGGGTGAGACCCAGTACTTC. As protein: CASSFGPIVVGETQYF.

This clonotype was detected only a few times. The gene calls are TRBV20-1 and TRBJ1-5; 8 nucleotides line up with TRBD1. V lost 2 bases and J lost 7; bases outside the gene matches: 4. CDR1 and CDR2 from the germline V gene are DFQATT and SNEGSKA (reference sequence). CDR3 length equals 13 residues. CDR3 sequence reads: CSARSGGRQPQHF. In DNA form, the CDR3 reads TGCAGTGCTAGATCAGGGGGCCGCCAGCCCCAGCATTTT.

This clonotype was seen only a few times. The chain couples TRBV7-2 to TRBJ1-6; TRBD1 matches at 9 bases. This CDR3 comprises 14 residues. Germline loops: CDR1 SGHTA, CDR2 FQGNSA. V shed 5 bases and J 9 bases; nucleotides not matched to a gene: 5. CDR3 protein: CASSLDRGGSPLHF. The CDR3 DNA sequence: TGTGCCAGCAGCCTGGACAGGGGAGGTTCACCCCTCCACTTT.

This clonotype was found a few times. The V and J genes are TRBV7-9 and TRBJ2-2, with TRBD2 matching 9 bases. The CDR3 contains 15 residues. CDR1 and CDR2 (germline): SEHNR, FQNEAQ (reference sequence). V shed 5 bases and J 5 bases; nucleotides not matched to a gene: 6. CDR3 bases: TGTGCCAGCAGCCAGATAGCGGGAGAGACCGGGGAGCTGTTTTTT. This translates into CASSQIAGETGELFF.

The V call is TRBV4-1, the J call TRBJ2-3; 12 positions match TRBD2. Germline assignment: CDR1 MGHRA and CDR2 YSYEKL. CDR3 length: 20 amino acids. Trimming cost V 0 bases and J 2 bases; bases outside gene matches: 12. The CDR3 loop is CASSQEVLAGGPWVTDTQYF. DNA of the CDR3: TGCGCCAGCAGCCAAGAAGTCCTAGCGGGAGGGCCGTGGGTCACAGATACGCAGTATTTT.

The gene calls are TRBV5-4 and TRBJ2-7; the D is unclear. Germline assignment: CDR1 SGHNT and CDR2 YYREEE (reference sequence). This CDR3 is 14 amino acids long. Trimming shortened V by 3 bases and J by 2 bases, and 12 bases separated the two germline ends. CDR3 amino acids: CASSYSFSTYEQYF. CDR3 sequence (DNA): TGTGCCAGCAGCTACTCGTTTTCTACCTACGAGCAGTACTTC. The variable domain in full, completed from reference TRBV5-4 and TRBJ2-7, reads ETGVTQSPTHLIKTRGQQVTLRCSSQSGHNTVSWYQQALGQGPQFIFQYYREEENGRGNFPPRFSGLQFPNYSSELNVNALELDDSALYLCASSYSFSTYEQYFGPGTRLTVT.

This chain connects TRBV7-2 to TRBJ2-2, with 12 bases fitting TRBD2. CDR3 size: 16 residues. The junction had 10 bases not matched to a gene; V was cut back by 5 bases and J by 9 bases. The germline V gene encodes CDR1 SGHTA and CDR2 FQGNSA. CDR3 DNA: TGTGCCAGCAGCGTACCTAGCGGGAGGGCCCTCCGGGAGCTGTTTTTT. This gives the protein CASSVPSGRALRELFF.

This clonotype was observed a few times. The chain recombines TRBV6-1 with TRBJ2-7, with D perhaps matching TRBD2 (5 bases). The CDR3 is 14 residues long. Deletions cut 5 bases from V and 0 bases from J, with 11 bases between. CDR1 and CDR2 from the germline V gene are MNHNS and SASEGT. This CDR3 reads CASSTGIYSYEQYF. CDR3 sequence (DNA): TGTGCCAGCAGTACCGGGATCTACTCCTACGAGCAGTACTTC.